A single count supports the clone carrying this T cell receptor beta chain. The table came from immunoSEQ multiplex PCR; TCRdb's copy has only in-frame clones and leaves some out. This sample has about 280,000 clones, with approximately 86% found just once. This specimen comes from a study of blood T cell repertoires in COVID-19. On the study more broadly: COVID-19 samples collected from the United States, Italy and Spain covered acute and convalescent phases. The analysed material was cDNA or gDNA that came from T cells, B-cell-depleted T cells, or PBMCs.

The sequenced sample was peripheral blood. The clonotype originates from a man between 18 and 29 years old with active or convalescent COVID-19.

Here the CDR3 DNA reads TGCAGCGTGGTCCCGACAGCAACTAATGAAAAACTGTTTTTT. Translation gives CSVVPTATNEKLFF. V usage is TRBV29-1 and J usage is TRBJ1-4; possibly TRBD1 for D (5 bases). This CDR3 spans 14 amino acids. V was shortened by 6 bases and J by 0 bases, with 11 bases between the two germline ends. The germline gives CDR1 SQVTM, CDR2 ANQGSEA.